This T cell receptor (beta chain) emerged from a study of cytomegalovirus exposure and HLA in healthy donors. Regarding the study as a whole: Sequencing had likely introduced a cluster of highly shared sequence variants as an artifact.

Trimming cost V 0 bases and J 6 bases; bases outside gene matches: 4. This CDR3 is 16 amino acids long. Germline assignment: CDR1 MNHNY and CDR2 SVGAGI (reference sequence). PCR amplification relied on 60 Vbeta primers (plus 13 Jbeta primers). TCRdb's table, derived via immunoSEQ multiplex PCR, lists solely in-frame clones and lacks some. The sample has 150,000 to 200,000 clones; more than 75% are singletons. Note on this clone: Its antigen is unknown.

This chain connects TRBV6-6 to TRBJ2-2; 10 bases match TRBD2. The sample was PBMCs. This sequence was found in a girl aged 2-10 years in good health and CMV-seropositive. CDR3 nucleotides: TGTGCCAGCAGTTACTCCGGACTAGCGGCCGCCGGGGAGCTGTTTTTT. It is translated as CASSYSGLAAAGELFF.